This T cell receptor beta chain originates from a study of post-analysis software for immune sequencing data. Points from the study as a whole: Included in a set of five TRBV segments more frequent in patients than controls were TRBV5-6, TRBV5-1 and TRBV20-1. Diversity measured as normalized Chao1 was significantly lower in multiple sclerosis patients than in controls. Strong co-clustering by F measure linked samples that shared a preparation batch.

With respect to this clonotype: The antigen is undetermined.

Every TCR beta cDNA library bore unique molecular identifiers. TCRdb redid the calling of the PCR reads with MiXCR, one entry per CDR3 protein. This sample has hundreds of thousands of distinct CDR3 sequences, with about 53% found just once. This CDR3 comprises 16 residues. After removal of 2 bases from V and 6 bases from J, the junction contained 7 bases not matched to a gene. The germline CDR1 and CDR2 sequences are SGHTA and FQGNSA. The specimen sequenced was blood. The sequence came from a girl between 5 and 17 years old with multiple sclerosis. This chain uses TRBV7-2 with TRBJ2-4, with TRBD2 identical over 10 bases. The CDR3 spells CASSLFKAGGRNIQYF. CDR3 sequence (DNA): TGTGCCAGCAGCTTATTCAAAGCGGGGGGGAGAAACATTCAGTACTTC.